These 22 T cell receptor beta chains share one sample of origin, sequenced in a study of identical twins. TCRdb used MiXCR to reprocess the 5' RACE reads, holding one entry per CDR3 protein. The sample includes 1.5 million to 2 million distinct CDR3 sequences, about 31% of them seen just once. Material for sequencing was cord blood. Receptor source: a newborn girl in good health.

The chain employs TRBV20-1 and TRBJ1-3; D unresolved. From germline, CDR1 is DFQATT and CDR2 SNEGSKA (reference sequence). V gave up 4 bases and J gave up 4 bases, with 8 bases separating them. CDR3 length: 12 amino acids. CDR3 coding DNA: TGCAGTGCTACAACAGCCGGAAACACCATATATTTT. As protein: CSATTAGNTIYF.

This clonotype came up a few times. V usage is TRBV20-1 and J usage is TRBJ2-1, with TRBD1 as a possible D gene (5 bases). This CDR3 has 15 residues. V lost 0 bases to trimming and J lost 2 bases, with 11 bases between them. Germline lookup yields CDR1 DFQATT and CDR2 SNEGSKA (reference sequence). CDR3 protein: CSARDRQGPYNEQFF. The CDR3 DNA reads as TGCAGTGCTAGAGATCGCCAGGGCCCCTACAATGAGCAGTTCTTC.

This chain uses TRBV6-1 with TRBJ2-7; D unclear. The germline V and J ends were trimmed by 4 bases and 7 bases, with 20 bases remaining between them. The CDR3 sequence is 15 residues long. Germline V gene data show CDR1 as MNHNS and CDR2 as SASEGT. CDR3 coding DNA: TGTGCCAGCAGTGGCAGTGTCCTCTCCTACAATGAGCAGTACTTC. It codes for CASSGSVLSYNEQYF.

This clonotype appeared a single time. The CDR3 nucleotides read TGCAGTGCTAGGGTAGCGGGAAGTAAGGAGACCCAGTACTTC. Its translation is CSARVAGSKETQYF. This chain links TRBV20-1 with TRBJ2-5; 8 nucleotides align to TRBD2. J lost 5 bases, V lost 3 bases, and 8 bases had no gene match. The CDR3 extends over 14 amino acids. Germline V lookup: CDR1 DFQATT, CDR2 SNEGSKA (reference sequence).

This clonotype was seen repeatedly, ten times or more. The genes are TRBV29-1 and TRBJ2-7; D is tentatively TRBD1 or TRBD2 (5 bases each). Trimming cost V 4 bases and J 4 bases, with 17 bases left between them. CDR1 and CDR2 from the germline V gene are SQVTM and ANQGSEA. CDR3 length: 14 amino acids. The DNA for the CDR3 is TGCAGCGTTGGTCAATTCGGGACCAGTTACGAGCAGTACTTC. It codes for CSVGQFGTSYEQYF.

A few counts support this clonotype. CDR3: CASSLGLGGGVGTEAFF. In DNA form, the CDR3 reads TGTGCCAGCAGCTTAGGGTTGGGGGGAGGGGTCGGCACTGAAGCTTTCTTT. The chain combines TRBV7-9 with TRBJ1-1; tentatively, D is TRBD1 (5 bases). Germline V gives CDR1 SEHNR, CDR2 FQNEAQ (reference sequence). The germline V and J ends were trimmed by 1 base and 4 bases, with 19 bases remaining between them. This CDR3 is 17 amino acids long.

This clonotype occurred once. The chain couples TRBV3-1 to TRBJ2-4; the D gene is possibly TRBD1 (5 bases). This CDR3 region has 14 residues. V lost 0 bases and J lost 11, with 14 bases in between. From germline, CDR1 is LGHDT and CDR2 YNNKEL (reference sequence). For the CDR3, the DNA is TGTGCCAGCAGCCAAGACAGGGATTTGAACGTTCAGTACTTC. Translated: CASSQDRDLNVQYF.

This clonotype was detected a few times. The V call is TRBV12-3 or TRBV12-4, the J call TRBJ2-3; no firm D call. With 3 bases removed from V and 2 bases from J, the gap between germline ends came to 12 bases. This CDR3 spans 15 amino acids. CDR3 sequence reads: CASSLMGWYTDTQYF. CDR3 in DNA: TGTGCCAGCAGTTTGATGGGCTGGTACACAGATACGCAGTATTTT.

A few counts support this clonotype. This rearrangement joins TRBV18 to TRBJ2-7, with D maybe TRBD2 (7 bases). CDR1 and CDR2 (germline): KGHSH, LQKENI. This CDR3 region has 15 residues. Between the trimmed V and J ends, which lost 1 base and 6 bases, there was a span of 16 bases. The CDR3 spells CASSPQAGAPFEQYF. In nucleotides, the CDR3 is TGTGCCAGCTCACCACAGGCGGGGGCCCCCTTCGAGCAGTACTTC.

This chain links TRBV20-1 with TRBJ2-7, with D unresolved. The CDR3 runs 14 residues. Trimming stripped 4 bases from V and 0 bases from J, with 13 bases between. The germline CDR1 and CDR2 sequences are DFQATT and SNEGSKA (reference sequence). CDR3 DNA sequence: TGCAGTGCTAATCCCAGCGTCCTCTCCTACGAGCAGTACTTC. It is translated as CSANPSVLSYEQYF.

This clonotype was counted at least ten times. The chain carries TRBV25-1 and TRBJ1-2; 8 nucleotides align to TRBD1. The germline V gene encodes CDR1 MGHDK and CDR2 SYGVNS. The trim removed 3 bases at V and 1 base at J, leaving 1 base unmatched. This CDR3 has 14 residues. The CDR3 region is CASSDGQGNYGYTF. The CDR3 DNA is TGTGCCAGCAGTGACGGACAGGGTAACTATGGCTACACCTTC.

This clonotype has just a few counts. The chain recombines TRBV4-1 with TRBJ2-7; 10 bases align to TRBD2. CDR3 length: 16 amino acids. CDR1 is MGHRA, CDR2 YSYEKL, per germline. The V gene end was trimmed by 4 bases and the J gene end by 5 bases; junction bases not matched to a gene: 11. This chain's CDR3 is CASSPSSSGRSDEQYF. CDR3 bases: TGCGCCAGCAGCCCGAGCAGTAGCGGGAGGTCGGACGAGCAGTACTTC.

The chain recombines TRBV7-8 with TRBJ1-1, with D hard to call. This CDR3 comprises 13 residues. V gave up 2 bases and J gave up 7 bases, with 11 bases separating them. CDR1 is SGHVS, CDR2 FQNEAQ, per germline. The CDR3 sequence is CASSLLPKREAFF. The CDR3 DNA reads TGTGCCAGCAGCTTACTTCCCAAGCGTGAAGCTTTCTTT.

The V and J genes are TRBV6-1 and TRBJ1-5, with 7 bases fitting TRBD1. Germline values: CDR1 MNHNS, CDR2 SASEGT. The V and J ends lost 4 bases and 5 bases, in that order; junction bases with no gene match: 8. This CDR3 spans 15 amino acids. The CDR3 sequence is CASSGRQGYHQPQHF. CDR3 DNA: TGTGCCAGCAGTGGACGACAGGGCTACCATCAGCCCCAGCATTTT.

In this sample, this clonotype turned up a few times. J is TRBJ1-1 and V is TRBV12-3 or TRBV12-4, with no clear D. Trimming took off 3 bases at V and 7 bases at J, with 9 bases between the two ends. The CDR3 loop spans 12 amino acids. This chain's CDR3 is CASSLIILEAFF. The DNA of the CDR3 is TGTGCCAGCAGTTTGATAATACTTGAAGCTTTCTTT.

This sequence joins TRBV19 and TRBJ1-4; 9 bases are shared with TRBD1. The V gene's germline CDR1 is LNHDA and CDR2 SQIVND (reference sequence). This CDR3 spans 15 amino acids. Losses at the gene ends were 5 bases for V and 8 bases for J; bases not matched to a gene: 9. The chain's CDR3 is CASSGETGGGEKLFF. Written as DNA, the CDR3 is TGTGCCAGTAGTGGAGAGACAGGGGGAGGCGAAAAACTGTTTTTT.

The sample holds a few counts of this clonotype. The gene calls are TRBV5-4 and TRBJ2-7; TRBD2 matches 16 bases. CDR3 length equals 18 residues. Trimming removed 4 bases from V and 5 bases from J; junction bases left unmatched: 12. Germline V gene sequence: CDR1 SGHNT, CDR2 YYREEE (reference sequence). In DNA, the CDR3 is TGTGCCAGCAGCCCGGGACTAGCGGGAGGGCCCTCCTACCACGAGCAGTACTTC. The encoded protein is CASSPGLAGGPSYHEQYF. The complete variable domain, with remaining parts taken from reference TRBV5-4 and TRBJ2-7, reads ETGVTQSPTHLIKTRGQQVTLRCSSQSGHNTVSWYQQALGQGPQFIFQYYREEENGRGNFPPRFSGLQFPNYSSELNVNALELDDSALYLCASSPGLAGGPSYHEQYFGPGTRLTVT.

The CDR3 DNA reads TGTGCCAGCAGTGAAAAACCAGGGGGCAATGAGCAGTTCTTC. Residues: CASSEKPGGNEQFF. This sequence joins TRBV2 and TRBJ2-1; 7 bases match TRBD1. The CDR3 totals 14 residues. Losses at the gene ends were 2 bases for V and 6 bases for J; bases not matched to a gene: 4. Germline CDR1 is SNHLY and CDR2 is FYNNEI.

The V and J genes are TRBV5-1 and TRBJ2-5; tentatively, D is TRBD2 (6 bases). CDR1 SGHRS and CDR2 YFSETQ come from the germline V gene. V shed 1 base and J shed 11 bases, with 21 bases lying between them. This CDR3 comprises 15 residues. CDR3 DNA: TGCGCCAGCAGCTTGCGTAGCGGTCCCTCCTACGGGCAGTACTTC. The encoded protein is CASSLRSGPSYGQYF.

V and J are TRBV7-2 and TRBJ1-5, with D possibly matching TRBD1 (5 bases). The CDR3 has 14 residues. Germline assignment: CDR1 SGHTA and CDR2 FQGNSA. The germline V and J ends were trimmed by 1 base and 5 bases, with 9 bases remaining between them. CDR3 region: CASSLGQIYQPQHF. CDR3 coding DNA: TGTGCCAGCAGCTTAGGACAGATTTATCAGCCCCAGCATTTT.

This chain connects TRBV20-1 to TRBJ2-3; D uncertain. Per germline, CDR1 DFQATT and CDR2 SNEGSKA (reference sequence). Deletions cut 1 base from V and 2 bases from J, with 10 bases between. The CDR3 length is 14 residues. CDR3 nucleotides: TGCAGTGCTAGAGTCTTCGATCCCACAGATACGCAGTATTTT. This sequence encodes CSARVFDPTDTQYF.

The chain carries TRBV10-3 and TRBJ1-1; D unclear. The CDR3 runs to 15 residues. Germline V CDR1 and CDR2: ENHRY, SYGVKD. V was shortened by 0 bases and J by 5 bases, with 13 bases between the two germline ends. The CDR3 protein is CAISESMGSWTEAFF. The CDR3 DNA sequence: TGTGCCATCAGTGAGTCAATGGGATCGTGGACTGAAGCTTTCTTT.